This record looks at one T cell receptor beta chain sequence and its context. Its target is not known. The CDR3 has 15 amino acids. V was trimmed by 0 bases and J by 3 bases, leaving 9 bases between them. Per germline, CDR1 SGHTA and CDR2 FQGNSA. PCR primers comprised 60 Vbeta and 13 Jbeta primers. Using immunoSEQ multiplex PCR, the repertoire was profiled, and TCRdb retains in-frame clones only, with some absent. The table shows about 160,000 clones, with over 60% occurring only once. This sample is drawn from a study of cytomegalovirus exposure and HLA in healthy donors. General observations from the study: Analysis performed later showed TCR beta chains linked to HLA being more clonally expanded than equally common others.

This clonotype was sampled from a woman aged 25 to 45 in good health and CMV-seronegative. J is TRBJ1-5 and V is TRBV7-2; D is unclear. Material for sequencing was PBMCs. In DNA, the CDR3 is TGTGCCAGCAGCTTAGCCAGGAACCTCAATCAGCCCCAGCATTTT. Its protein product is CASSLARNLNQPQHF.